Below, 5 T cell receptor beta chains from the same sample are listed, as sequenced in a study of CD8 T cells in Susac syndrome. An amount of RNA that ranged from roughly 0.5 to 1 ug was reverse transcribed with random hexamers. MiXCR was run by TCRdb on the immunoSEQ multiplex PCR reads, yielding one entry per CDR3 protein. The sample lists tens of thousands of distinct CDR3 sequences, over 95% occurring once. Sequencing input: CD4+ T cells from PBMCs. The origin of the receptors is a human donor with multiple sclerosis.

This clonotype was counted a single time. This chain joins TRBV7-9 and TRBJ1-2; D is uncertain. V gave up 5 bases and J gave up 4 bases, with 5 bases separating them. Per the germline V gene, CDR1 is SEHNR and CDR2 is FQNEAQ (reference sequence). This CDR3 spans 11 amino acids. This CDR3 is CASSARYGYTF. The CDR3 bases are TGTGCCAGCAGCGCCCGCTATGGCTACACCTTC.

The V call is TRBV5-1, the J call TRBJ2-1; 7 positions agree with TRBD1. J was trimmed by 2 bases and V by 1 base; bases with no gene match: 3. This CDR3 spans 15 amino acids. Germline V gene sequence: CDR1 SGHRS, CDR2 YFSETQ. The CDR3 loop reads CASSLLQGPYNEQFF. The CDR3 DNA reads as TGCGCCAGCAGCTTGTTACAGGGGCCCTACAATGAGCAGTTCTTC. The whole variable domain, remainder taken from reference TRBV5-1 and TRBJ2-1, is KAGVTQTPRYLIKTRGQQVTLSCSPISGHRSVSWYQQTPGQGLQFLFEYFSETQRNKGNFPGRFSGRQFSNSRSEMNVSTLELGDSALYLCASSLLQGPYNEQFFGPGTRLTVL.

The chain is built from TRBV24-1 and TRBJ2-7; D may be TRBD1 (6 bases). The CDR3 loop spans 15 amino acids. The V and J ends lost 4 bases and 3 bases respectively, with 15 bases between them. Germline-derived CDR1 and CDR2 are KGHDR and SFDVKD. The CDR3 sequence: CATSDNRVGGYEQYF. The DNA for the CDR3 is TGTGCCACCAGTGACAACAGGGTCGGAGGCTACGAGCAGTACTTC.

V and J are TRBV7-9 and TRBJ1-4, with D unclear. Trimming cost V 1 base and J 0 bases, with 9 bases left between them. This CDR3 contains 16 residues. CDR1 SEHNR and CDR2 FQNEAQ come from the germline V gene (reference sequence). The CDR3 nucleotides read TGTGCCAGCAGCTTAGGACATGCTGCAACTAATGAAAAACTGTTTTTT. Its protein is CASSLGHAATNEKLFF.

The V call is TRBV7-3, the J call TRBJ2-6; D unclear. Germline loops: CDR1 SGHTA, CDR2 FQGTGA. V was clipped by 1 base and J by 4 bases, with 5 bases between them. This CDR3 is built from 14 residues. CDR3 in DNA: TGTGCCAGCAGCTTAAAGTCCGGGGCCAACGTCCTGACTTTC. Amino acid sequence: CASSLKSGANVLTF.